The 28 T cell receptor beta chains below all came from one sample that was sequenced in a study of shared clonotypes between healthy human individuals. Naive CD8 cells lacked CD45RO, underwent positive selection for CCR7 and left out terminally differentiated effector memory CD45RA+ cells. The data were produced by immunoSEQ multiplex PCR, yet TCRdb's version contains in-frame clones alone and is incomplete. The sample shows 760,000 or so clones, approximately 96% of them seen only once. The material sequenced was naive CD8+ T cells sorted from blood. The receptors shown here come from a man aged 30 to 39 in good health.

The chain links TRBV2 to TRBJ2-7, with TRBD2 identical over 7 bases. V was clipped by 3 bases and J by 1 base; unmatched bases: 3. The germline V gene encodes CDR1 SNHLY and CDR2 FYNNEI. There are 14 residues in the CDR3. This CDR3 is CASSDAGVSYEQYF. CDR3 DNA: TGTGCCAGCAGTGACGCGGGAGTATCCTACGAGCAGTACTTC.

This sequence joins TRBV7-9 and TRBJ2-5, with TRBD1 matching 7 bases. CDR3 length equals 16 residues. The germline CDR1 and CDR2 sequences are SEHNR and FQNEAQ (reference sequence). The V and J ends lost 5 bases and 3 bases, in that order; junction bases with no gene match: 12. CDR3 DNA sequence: TGTGCCAGCAGCCAGACCGGGACAGCTGAGGAAGAGACCCAGTACTTC. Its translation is CASSQTGTAEEETQYF.

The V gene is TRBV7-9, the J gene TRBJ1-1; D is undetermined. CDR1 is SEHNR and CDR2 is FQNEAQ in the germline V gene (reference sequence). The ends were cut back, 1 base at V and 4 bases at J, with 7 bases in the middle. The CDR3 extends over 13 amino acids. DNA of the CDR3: TGTGCCAGCAGCTTAGGGGAGGCCACTGAAGCTTTCTTT. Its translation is CASSLGEATEAFF.

The CDR3 DNA is TGTGCCAGCACCCACCGGACGTTGGAGACCCAGTACTTC. The encoded protein is CASTHRTLETQYF. The V call is TRBV5-6, the J call TRBJ2-5; D is uncertain. The V end lost 6 bases, the J end lost 5 bases, and 14 bases lay between the germline ends. Germline loops: CDR1 SGHDT, CDR2 YYEEEE. This CDR3 comprises 13 residues. Full variable domain (remainder filled in from reference TRBV5-6 and TRBJ2-5): DAGVTQSPTHLIKTRGQQVTLRCSPKSGHDTVSWYQQALGQGPQFIFQYYEEEERQRGNFPDRFSGHQFPNYSSELNVNALLLGDSALYLCASTHRTLETQYFGPGTRLLVL.

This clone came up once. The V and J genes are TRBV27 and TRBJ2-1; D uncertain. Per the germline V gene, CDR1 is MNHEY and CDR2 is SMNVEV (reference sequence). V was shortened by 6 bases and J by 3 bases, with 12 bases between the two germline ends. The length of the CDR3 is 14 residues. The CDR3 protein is CASSNSAFYNEQFF. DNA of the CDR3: TGTGCCAGCAGCAATTCCGCCTTCTACAATGAGCAGTTCTTC.

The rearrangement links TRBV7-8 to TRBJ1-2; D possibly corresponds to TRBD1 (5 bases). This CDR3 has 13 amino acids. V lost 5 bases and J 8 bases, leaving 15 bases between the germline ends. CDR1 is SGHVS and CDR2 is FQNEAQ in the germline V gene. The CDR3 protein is CASSRRAGNGYTF. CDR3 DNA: TGTGCCAGCAGCCGACGAGCAGGGAACGGCTACACCTTC.

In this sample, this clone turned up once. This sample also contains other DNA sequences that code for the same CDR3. CDR3 nucleotide sequence: TGTGCCAGCAGTTTAAGCTTGTCCTACAATGAGCAGTTCTTC. It codes for CASSLSLSYNEQFF. This chain links TRBV27 with TRBJ2-1; D is uncertain. Germline CDR1 MNHEY, CDR2 SMNVEV (reference sequence). Trimming stripped 2 bases from V and 1 base from J, with 6 bases between. CDR3 size: 14 residues.

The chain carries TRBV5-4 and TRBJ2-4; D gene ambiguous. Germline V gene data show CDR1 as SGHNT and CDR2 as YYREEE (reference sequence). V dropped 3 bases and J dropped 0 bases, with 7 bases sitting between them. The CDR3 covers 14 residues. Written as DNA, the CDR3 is TGTGCCAGCAGCTCACCGTTAGCCAAAAACATTCAGTACTTC. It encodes CASSSPLAKNIQYF. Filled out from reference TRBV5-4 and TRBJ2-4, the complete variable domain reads ETGVTQSPTHLIKTRGQQVTLRCSSQSGHNTVSWYQQALGQGPQFIFQYYREEENGRGNFPPRFSGLQFPNYSSELNVNALELDDSALYLCASSSPLAKNIQYFGAGTRLSVL.

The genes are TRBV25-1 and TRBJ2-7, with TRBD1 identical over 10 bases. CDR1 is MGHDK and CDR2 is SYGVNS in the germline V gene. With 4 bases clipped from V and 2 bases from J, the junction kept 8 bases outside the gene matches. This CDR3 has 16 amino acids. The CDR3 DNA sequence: TGTGCCAGCAGTGGCTTCAGACAGGGGGCCCCCTACGAGCAGTACTTC. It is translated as CASSGFRQGAPYEQYF.

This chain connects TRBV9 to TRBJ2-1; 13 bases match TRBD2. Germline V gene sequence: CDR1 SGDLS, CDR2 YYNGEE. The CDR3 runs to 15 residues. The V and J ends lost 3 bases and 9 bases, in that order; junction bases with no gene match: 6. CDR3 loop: CASSEAGLAGVEQFF. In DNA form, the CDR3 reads TGTGCCAGCAGCGAAGCTGGACTAGCGGGAGTTGAGCAGTTCTTC. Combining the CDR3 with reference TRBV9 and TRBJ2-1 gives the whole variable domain DSGVTQTPKHLITATGQRVTLRCSPRSGDLSVYWYQQSLDQGLQFLIQYYNGEERAKGNILERFSAQQFPDLHSELNLSSLELGDSALYFCASSEAGLAGVEQFFGPGTRLTVL.

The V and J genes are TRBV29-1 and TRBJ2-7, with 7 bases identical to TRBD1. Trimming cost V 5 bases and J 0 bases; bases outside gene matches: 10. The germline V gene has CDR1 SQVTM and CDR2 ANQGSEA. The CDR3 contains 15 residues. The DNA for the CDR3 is TGCAGCGTTAAAGGGACCCGGGACAGCTCCTACGAGCAGTACTTC. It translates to CSVKGTRDSSYEQYF.

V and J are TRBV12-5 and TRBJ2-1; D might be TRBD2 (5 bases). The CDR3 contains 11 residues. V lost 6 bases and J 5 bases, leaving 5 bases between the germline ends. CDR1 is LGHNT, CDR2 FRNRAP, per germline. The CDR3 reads CASGADNEQFF. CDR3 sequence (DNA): TGTGCTAGTGGAGCGGACAATGAGCAGTTCTTC.

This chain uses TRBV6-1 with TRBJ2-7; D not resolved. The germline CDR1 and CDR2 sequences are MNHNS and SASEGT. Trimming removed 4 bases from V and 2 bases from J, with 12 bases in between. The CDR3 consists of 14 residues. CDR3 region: CASSGWVMTYEQYF. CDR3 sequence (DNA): TGTGCCAGCAGTGGGTGGGTAATGACCTACGAGCAGTACTTC.

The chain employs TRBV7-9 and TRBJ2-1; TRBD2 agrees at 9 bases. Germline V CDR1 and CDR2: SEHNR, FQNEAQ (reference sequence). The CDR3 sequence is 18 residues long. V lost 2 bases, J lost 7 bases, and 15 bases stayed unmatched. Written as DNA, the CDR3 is TGTGCCAGCAGCTTACTGCGTCTCAGGCGGGAGGGCCAGAATGAGCAGTTCTTC. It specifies CASSLLRLRREGQNEQFF.

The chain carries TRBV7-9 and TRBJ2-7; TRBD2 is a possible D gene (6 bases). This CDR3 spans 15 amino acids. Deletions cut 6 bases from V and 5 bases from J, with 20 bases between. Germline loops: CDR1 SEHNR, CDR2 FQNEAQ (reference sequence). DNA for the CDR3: TGTGCCAGCAGACACGATGGGGATCCGGGGGACGAGCAGTACTTC. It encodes CASRHDGDPGDEQYF.

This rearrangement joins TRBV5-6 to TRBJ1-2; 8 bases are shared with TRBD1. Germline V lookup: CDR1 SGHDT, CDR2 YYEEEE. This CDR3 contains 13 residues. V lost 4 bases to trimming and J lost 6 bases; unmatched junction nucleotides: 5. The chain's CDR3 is CASSLTGDDGYTF. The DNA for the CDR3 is TGTGCCAGCAGCCTGACAGGGGATGATGGCTACACCTTC.

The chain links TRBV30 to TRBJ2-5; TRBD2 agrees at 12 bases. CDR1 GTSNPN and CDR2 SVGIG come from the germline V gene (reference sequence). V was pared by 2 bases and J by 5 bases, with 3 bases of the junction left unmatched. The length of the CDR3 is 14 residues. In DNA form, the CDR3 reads TGTGCCTGGAGTCCCGGGACTAGCGGGGAGACCCAGTACTTC. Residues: CAWSPGTSGETQYF.

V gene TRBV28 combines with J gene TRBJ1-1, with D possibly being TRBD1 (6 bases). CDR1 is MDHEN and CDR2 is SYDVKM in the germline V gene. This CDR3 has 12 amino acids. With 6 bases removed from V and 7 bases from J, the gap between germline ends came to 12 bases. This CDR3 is CASSTNRVEAFF. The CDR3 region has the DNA TGTGCCAGCAGCACTAACAGGGTTGAAGCTTTCTTT.

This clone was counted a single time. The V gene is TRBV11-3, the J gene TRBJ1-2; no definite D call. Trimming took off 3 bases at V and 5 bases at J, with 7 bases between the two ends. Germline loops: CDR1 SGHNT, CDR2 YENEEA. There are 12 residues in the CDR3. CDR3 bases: TGTGCCAGCAGCTTGGGCGCGTATGGCTACACCTTC. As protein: CASSLGAYGYTF.

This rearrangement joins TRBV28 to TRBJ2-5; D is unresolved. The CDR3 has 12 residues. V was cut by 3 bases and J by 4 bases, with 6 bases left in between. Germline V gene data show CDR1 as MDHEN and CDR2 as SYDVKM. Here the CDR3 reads CASSFSTETQYF. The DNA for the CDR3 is TGTGCCAGCAGTTTTTCGACAGAGACCCAGTACTTC.

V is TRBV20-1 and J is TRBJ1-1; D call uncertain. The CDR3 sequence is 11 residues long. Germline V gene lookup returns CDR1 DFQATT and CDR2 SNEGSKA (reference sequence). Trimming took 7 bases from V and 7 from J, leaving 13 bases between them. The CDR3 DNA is TGCAGTGGGTCAGTCGACAATGAAGCTTTCTTT. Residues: CSGSVDNEAFF.

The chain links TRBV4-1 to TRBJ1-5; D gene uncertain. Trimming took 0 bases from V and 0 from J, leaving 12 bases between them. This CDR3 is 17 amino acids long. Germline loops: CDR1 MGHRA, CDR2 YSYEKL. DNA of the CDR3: TGCGCCAGCAGCCAAGATCAGGTCTCAAATAGCAATCAGCCCCAGCATTTT. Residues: CASSQDQVSNSNQPQHF.

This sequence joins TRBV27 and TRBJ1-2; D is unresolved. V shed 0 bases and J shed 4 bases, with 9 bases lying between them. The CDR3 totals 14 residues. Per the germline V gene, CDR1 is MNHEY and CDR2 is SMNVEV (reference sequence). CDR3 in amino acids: CASSLSRSSYGYTF. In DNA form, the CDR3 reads TGTGCCAGCAGTTTATCGCGATCTTCCTATGGCTACACCTTC.

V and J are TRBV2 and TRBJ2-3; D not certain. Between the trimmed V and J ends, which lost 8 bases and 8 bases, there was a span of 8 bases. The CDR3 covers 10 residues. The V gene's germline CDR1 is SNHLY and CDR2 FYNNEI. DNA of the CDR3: TGTGCCAGCCTCTCTCGTACGCAGTATTTT. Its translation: CASLSRTQYF. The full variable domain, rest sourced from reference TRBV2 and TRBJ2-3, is EPEVTQTPSHQVTQMGQEVILRCVPISNHLYFYWYRQILGQKVEFLVSFYNNEISEKSEIFDDQFSVERPDGSNFTLKIRSTKLEDSAMYFCASLSRTQYFGPGTRLTVL.

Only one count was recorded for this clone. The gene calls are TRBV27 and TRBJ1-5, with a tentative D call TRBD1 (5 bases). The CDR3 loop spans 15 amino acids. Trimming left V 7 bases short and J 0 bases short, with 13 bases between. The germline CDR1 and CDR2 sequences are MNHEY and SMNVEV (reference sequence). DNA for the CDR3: TGTGCCAGCACGCCCCGGGGGATTAGCAATCAGCCCCAGCATTTT. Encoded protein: CASTPRGISNQPQHF.

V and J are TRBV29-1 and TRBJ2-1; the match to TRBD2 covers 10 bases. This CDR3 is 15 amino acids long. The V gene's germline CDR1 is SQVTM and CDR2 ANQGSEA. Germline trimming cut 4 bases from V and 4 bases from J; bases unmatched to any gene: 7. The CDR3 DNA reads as TGCAGCGTTGGAACCGGGACTAGCGCTTACAATGAGCAGTTCTTC. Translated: CSVGTGTSAYNEQFF.

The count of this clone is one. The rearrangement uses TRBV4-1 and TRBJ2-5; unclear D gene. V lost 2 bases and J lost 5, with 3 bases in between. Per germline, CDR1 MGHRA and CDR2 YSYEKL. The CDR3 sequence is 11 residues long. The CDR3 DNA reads TGCGCCAGCAGCCAAATGGAGACCCAGTACTTC. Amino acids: CASSQMETQYF.

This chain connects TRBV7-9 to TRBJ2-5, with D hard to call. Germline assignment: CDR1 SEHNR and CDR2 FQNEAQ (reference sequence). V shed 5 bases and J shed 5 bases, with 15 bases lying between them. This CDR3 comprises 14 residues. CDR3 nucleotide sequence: TGTGCCAGCAGCAATAAGGCAGGTTTCGAGACCCAGTACTTC. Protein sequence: CASSNKAGFETQYF.